This T cell receptor beta chain was identified during a study of control samples from healthy donors and cancer patients. Libraries were prepared by immunoSEQ multiplex PCR; TCRdb keeps only in-frame clonotypes and omits some of them. Of tens of thousands of clones listed, about 89% are singletons. This TCR derives from a man in his forties or fifties in good health. What was sequenced was blood.

The chain's CDR3 is CASSIHRGPTYEQYF. In DNA, the CDR3 is TGTGCCAGTAGTATCCACAGGGGGCCCACCTACGAGCAGTACTTC. The chain employs TRBV19 and TRBJ2-7; TRBD1 matches at 9 bases. Losses at the gene ends were 3 bases for V and 2 bases for J; bases not matched to a gene: 5. Germline CDR1 reads LNHDA; CDR2 reads SQIVND (reference sequence). The CDR3 runs 15 residues. The full variable domain, completed using reference TRBV19 and TRBJ2-7, is DGGITQSPKYLFRKEGQNVTLSCEQNLNHDAMYWYRQDPGQGLRLIYYSQIVNDFQKGDIAEGYSVSREKKESFPLTVTSAQKNPTAFYLCASSIHRGPTYEQYFGPGTRLTVT.